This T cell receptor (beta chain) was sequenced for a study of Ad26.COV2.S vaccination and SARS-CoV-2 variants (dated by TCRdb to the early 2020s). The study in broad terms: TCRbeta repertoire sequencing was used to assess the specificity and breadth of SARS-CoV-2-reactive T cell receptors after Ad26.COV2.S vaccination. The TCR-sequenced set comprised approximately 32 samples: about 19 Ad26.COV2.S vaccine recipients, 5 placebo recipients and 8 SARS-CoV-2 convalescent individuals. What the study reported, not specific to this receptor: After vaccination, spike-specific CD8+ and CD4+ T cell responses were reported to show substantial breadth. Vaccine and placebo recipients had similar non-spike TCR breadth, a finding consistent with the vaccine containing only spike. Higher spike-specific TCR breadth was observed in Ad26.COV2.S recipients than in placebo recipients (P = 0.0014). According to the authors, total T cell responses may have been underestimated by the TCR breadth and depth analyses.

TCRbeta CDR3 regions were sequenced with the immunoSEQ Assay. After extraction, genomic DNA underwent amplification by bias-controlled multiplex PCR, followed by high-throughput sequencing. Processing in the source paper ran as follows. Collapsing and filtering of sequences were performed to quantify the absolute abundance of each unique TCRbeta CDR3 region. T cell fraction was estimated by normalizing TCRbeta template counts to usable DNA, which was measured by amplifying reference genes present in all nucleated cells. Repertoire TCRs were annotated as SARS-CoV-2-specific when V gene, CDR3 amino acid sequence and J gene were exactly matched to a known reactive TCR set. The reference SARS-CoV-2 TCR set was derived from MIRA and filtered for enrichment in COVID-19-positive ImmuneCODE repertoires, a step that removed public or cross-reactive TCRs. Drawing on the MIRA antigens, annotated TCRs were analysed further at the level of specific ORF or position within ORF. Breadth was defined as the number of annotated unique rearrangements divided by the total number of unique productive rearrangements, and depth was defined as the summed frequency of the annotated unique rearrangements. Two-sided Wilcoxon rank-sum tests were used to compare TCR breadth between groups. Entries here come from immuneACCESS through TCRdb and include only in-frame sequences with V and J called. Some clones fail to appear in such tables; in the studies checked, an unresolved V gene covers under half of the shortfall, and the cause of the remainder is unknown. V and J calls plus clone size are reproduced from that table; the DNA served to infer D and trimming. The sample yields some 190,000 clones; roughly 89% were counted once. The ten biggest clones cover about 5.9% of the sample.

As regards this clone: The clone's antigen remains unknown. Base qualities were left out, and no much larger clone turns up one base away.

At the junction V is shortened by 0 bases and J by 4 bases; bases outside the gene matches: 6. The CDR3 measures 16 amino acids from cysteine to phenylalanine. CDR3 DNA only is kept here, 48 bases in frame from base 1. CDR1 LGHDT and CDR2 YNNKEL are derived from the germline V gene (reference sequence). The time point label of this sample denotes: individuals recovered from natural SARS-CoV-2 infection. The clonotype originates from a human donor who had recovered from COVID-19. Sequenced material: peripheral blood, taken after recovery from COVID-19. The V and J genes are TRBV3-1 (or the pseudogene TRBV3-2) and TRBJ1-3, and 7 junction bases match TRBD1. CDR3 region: CASSQETGNIGNTIYF. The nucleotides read TGTGCCAGCAGCCAAGAGACAGGGAACATAGGAAACACCATATATTTT.